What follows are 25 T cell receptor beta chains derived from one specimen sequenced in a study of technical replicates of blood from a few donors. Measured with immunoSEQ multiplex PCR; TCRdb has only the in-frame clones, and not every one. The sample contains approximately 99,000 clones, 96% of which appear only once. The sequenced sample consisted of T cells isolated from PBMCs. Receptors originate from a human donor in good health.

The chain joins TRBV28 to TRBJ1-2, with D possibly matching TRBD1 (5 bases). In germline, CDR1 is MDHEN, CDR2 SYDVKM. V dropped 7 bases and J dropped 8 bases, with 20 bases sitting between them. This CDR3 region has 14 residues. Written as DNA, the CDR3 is TGTGCCAGCACCCAAGGCGGATGGGGGGACGGCTACACCTTC. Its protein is CASTQGGWGDGYTF.

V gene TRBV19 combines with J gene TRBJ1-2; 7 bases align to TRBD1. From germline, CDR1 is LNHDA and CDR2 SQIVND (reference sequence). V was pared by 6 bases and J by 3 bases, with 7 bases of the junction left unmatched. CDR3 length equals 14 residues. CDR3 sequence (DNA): TGTGCCAGTAGCAGAGACAGGGAAGACTATGGCTACACCTTC. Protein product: CASSRDREDYGYTF.

DNA for the CDR3: TGTGCCAGCAGCTTAGGGGACGGACAGATTGGCTACACCTTC. This encodes CASSLGDGQIGYTF. This chain uses TRBV7-9 with TRBJ1-2; TRBD1 is a possible D gene (6 bases). V was shortened by 1 base and J by 7 bases, with 13 bases between the two germline ends. Per germline, CDR1 SEHNR and CDR2 FQNEAQ (reference sequence). This CDR3 has 14 amino acids. The entire variable domain, with the rest obtained from reference TRBV7-9 and TRBJ1-2, is as follows: DTGVSQNPRHKITKRGQNVTFRCDPISEHNRLYWYRQTLGQGPEFLTYFQNEAQLEKSRLLSDRFSAERPKGSFSTLEIQRTEQGDSAMYLCASSLGDGQIGYTFGSGTRLTVV.

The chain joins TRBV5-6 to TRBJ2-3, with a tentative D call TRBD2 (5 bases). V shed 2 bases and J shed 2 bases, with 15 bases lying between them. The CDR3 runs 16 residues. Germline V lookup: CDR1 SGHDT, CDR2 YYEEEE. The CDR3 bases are TGTGCCAGCAGCTTATACAGCGGAGACTCCACAGATACGCAGTATTTT. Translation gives CASSLYSGDSTDTQYF.

The CDR3: CASSYYVWTSGRANEQFF. CDR3 DNA sequence: TGTGCCAGCAGTTACTACGTATGGACTAGCGGGAGGGCCAATGAGCAGTTCTTC. The chain is built from TRBV6-7 and TRBJ2-1, with 15 positions matching TRBD2. TRBV6-7 is treated as an ORF (open reading frame) with a function not yet certain. This CDR3 comprises 18 residues. The trim removed 1 base at V and 6 bases at J, leaving 7 bases unmatched.

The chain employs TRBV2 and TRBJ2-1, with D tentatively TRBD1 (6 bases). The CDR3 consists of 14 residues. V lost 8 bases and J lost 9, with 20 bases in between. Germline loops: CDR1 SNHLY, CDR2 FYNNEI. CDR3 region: CASLDSQGFSEQFF. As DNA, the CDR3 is TGTGCCAGCCTGGACAGCCAGGGATTCAGTGAGCAGTTCTTC.

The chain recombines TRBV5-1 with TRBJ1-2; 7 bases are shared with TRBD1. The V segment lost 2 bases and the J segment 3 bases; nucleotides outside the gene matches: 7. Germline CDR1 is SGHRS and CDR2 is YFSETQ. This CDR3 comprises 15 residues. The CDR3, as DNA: TGCGCCAGCAGCTTTTCGCCAGGGGGTGACTATGGCTACACCTTC. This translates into CASSFSPGGDYGYTF.

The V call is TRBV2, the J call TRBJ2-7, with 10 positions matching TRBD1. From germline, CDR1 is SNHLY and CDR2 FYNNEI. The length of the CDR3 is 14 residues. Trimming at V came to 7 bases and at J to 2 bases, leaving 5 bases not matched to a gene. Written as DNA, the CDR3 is TGTGCCAGCATCAGGGGACAGGGGCCCTACGAGCAGTACTTC. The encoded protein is CASIRGQGPYEQYF.

The CDR3 sequence: CASSEGRSSYNEQFF. DNA of the CDR3: TGTGCCAGCAGTGAGGGCAGAAGCTCCTACAATGAGCAGTTCTTC. The rearrangement links TRBV6-1 to TRBJ2-1; no clear D. Germline loops: CDR1 MNHNS, CDR2 SASEGT. CDR3 size: 15 residues. V was pared by 3 bases and J by 0 bases, with 9 bases between.

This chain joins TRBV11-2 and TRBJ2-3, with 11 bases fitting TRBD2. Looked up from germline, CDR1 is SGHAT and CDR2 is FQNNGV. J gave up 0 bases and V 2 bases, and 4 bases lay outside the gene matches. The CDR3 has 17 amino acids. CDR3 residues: CASSLYSGRVSTDTQYF. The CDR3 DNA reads TGTGCCAGCAGCTTATATAGCGGGAGGGTTAGCACAGATACGCAGTATTTT.

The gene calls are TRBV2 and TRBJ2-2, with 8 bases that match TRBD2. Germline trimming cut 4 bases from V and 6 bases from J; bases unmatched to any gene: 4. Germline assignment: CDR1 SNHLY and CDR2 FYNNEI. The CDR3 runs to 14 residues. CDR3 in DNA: TGTGCCAGCAGTGGAGGACTAGCCTCCGGGGAGCTGTTTTTT. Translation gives CASSGGLASGELFF.

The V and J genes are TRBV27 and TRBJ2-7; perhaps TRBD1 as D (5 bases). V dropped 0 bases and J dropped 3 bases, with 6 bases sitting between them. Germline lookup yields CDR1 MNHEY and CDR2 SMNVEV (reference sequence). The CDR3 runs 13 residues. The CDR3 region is CASSLSGVYEQYF. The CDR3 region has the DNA TGTGCCAGCAGTTTATCAGGGGTCTACGAGCAGTACTTC.

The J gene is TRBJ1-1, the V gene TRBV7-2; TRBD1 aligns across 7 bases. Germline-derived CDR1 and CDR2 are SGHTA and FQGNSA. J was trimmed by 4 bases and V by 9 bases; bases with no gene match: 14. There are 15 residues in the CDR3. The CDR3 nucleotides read TGTGCCAGTGCACTTCTGGACAGGACTTTCACTGAAGCTTTCTTT. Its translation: CASALLDRTFTEAFF. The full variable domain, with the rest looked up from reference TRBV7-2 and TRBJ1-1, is GAGVSQSPSNKVTEKGKDVELRCDPISGHTALYWYRQSLGQGLEFLIYFQGNSAPDKSGLPSDRFSAERTGGSVSTLTIQRTQQEDSAVYLCASALLDRTFTEAFFGQGTRLTVV.

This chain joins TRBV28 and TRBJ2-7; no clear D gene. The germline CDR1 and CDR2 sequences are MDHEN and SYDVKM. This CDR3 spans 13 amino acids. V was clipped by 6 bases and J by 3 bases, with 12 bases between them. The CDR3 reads CASSSGPIYEQYF. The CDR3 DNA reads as TGTGCCAGCAGCTCTGGCCCGATCTACGAGCAGTACTTC. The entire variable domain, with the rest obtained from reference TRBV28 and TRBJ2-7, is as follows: DVKVTQSSRYLVKRTGEKVFLECVQDMDHENMFWYRQDPGLGLRLIYFSYDVKMKEKGDIPEGYSVSREKKERFSLILESASTNQTSMYLCASSSGPIYEQYFGPGTRLTVT.

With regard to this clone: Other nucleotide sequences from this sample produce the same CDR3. This CDR3 is CSVGTSGRYEQYF. CDR3 bases: TGCAGCGTTGGGACTAGCGGGAGATACGAGCAGTACTTC. V is TRBV29-1 and J is TRBJ2-7; 13 bases match TRBD2. The germline CDR1 and CDR2 sequences are SQVTM and ANQGSEA. V dropped 4 bases and J dropped 4; count of bases not matched to a gene: 1. The CDR3 is made up of 13 amino acids.

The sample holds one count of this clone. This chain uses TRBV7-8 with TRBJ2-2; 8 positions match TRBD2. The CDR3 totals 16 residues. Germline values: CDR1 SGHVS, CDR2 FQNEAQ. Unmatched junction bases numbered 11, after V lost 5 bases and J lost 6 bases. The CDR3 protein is CASSPRGGALPGELFF. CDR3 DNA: TGTGCCAGCAGCCCCCGGGGGGGGGCGCTTCCCGGGGAGCTGTTTTTT. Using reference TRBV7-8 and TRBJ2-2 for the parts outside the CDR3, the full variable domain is GAGVSQSPRYKVAKRGQDVALRCDPISGHVSLFWYQQALGQGPEFLTYFQNEAQLDKSGLPSDRFFAERPEGSVSTLKIQRTQQEDSAVYLCASSPRGGALPGELFFGEGSRLTVL.

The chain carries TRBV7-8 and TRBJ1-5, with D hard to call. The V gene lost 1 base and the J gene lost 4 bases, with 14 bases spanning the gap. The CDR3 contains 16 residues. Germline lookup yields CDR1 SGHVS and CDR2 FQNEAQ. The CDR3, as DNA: TGTGCCAGCAGCTTAGGGGCCCTGCTACAGAATCAGCCCCAGCATTTT. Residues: CASSLGALLQNQPQHF.

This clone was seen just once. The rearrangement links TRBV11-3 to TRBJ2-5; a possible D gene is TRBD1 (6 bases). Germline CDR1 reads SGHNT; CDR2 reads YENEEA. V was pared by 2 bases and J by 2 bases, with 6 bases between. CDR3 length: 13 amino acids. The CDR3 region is CASSLQGQETQYF. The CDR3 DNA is TGTGCCAGCAGCTTACAGGGGCAAGAGACCCAGTACTTC.

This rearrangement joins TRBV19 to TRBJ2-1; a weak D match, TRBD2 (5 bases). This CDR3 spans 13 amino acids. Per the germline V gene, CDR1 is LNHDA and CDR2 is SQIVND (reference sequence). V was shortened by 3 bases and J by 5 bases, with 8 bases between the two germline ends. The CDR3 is CASSISSNNEQFF. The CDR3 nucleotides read TGTGCCAGTAGTATCTCTAGCAACAATGAGCAGTTCTTC.

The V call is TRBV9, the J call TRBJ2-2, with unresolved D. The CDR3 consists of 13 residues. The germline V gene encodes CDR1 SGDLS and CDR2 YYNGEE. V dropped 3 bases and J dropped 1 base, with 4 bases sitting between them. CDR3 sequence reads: CASSGENTGELFF. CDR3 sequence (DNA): TGTGCCAGCAGCGGAGAGAACACCGGGGAGCTGTTTTTT.

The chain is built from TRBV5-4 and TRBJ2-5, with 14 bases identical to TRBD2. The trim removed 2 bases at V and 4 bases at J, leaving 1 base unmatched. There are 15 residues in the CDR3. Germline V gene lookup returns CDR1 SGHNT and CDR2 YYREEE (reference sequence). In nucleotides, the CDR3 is TGTGCCAGCAGCTTCGGGACTAGCGGGAGAGAGACCCAGTACTTC. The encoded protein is CASSFGTSGRETQYF.

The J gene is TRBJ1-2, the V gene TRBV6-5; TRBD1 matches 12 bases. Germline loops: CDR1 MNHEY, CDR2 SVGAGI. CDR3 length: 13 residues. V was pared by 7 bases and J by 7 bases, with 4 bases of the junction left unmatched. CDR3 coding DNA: TGTGCCAGCACCGGGACAGGGGGCAGTGGCTACACCTTC. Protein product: CASTGTGGSGYTF.

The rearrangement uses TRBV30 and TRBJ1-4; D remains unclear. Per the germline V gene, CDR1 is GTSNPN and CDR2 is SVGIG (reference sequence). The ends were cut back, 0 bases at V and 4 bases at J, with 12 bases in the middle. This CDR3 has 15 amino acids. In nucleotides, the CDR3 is TGTGCCTGGAGTGTCGGGTCGCTCTTTAATGAAAAACTGTTTTTT. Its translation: CAWSVGSLFNEKLFF.

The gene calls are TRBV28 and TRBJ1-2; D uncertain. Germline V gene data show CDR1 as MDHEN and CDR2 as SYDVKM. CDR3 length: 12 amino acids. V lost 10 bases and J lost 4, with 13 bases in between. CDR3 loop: CATQDGGYGYTF. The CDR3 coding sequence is TGTGCCACACAAGACGGAGGCTATGGCTACACCTTC.

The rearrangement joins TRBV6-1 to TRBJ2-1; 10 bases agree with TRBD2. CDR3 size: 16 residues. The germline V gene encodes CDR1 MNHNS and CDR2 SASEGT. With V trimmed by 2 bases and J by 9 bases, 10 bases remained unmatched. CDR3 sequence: CASSELTASGSAEQFF. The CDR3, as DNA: TGTGCCAGCAGTGAACTTACGGCTAGCGGGAGTGCTGAGCAGTTCTTC.